This T cell receptor beta chain derives from a study of T cell responses to AZD1222 COVID-19 vaccine. Background on the study: Second doses were pooled across both intervals (about 4 or about 12 weeks). Broader study findings: A reported finding is that nearly half of spike-specific TCRs target unmutated variant regions. No day 14 peak samples; only post-peak repertoires were characterized. A mostly white British donor set with more females was recruited, and clonal diversity was possibly underestimated.

In the case of this clone: Its antigen is unknown.

Profiling relied on immunoSEQ multiplex PCR, and the TCRdb table lists in-frame clones only, not all of them. The sample contains about 130,000 clones, approximately 89% of which appear only once. Germline CDR1 SEHNR, CDR2 FQNEAQ (reference sequence). The CDR3 is 15 residues long. Losses at the gene ends were 5 bases for V and 6 bases for J; bases not matched to a gene: 10. This specimen consisted of peripheral blood, obtained on day 0 of AZD1222 vaccination. The J gene is TRBJ1-2, the V gene TRBV7-9; 9 bases are a match to TRBD1. This receptor was taken from an adult in good health. In DNA form, the CDR3 reads TGTGCCAGCAGCAGGAGGACAGGGGTCAGGGATGGCTACACCTTC. Translation: CASSRRTGVRDGYTF.